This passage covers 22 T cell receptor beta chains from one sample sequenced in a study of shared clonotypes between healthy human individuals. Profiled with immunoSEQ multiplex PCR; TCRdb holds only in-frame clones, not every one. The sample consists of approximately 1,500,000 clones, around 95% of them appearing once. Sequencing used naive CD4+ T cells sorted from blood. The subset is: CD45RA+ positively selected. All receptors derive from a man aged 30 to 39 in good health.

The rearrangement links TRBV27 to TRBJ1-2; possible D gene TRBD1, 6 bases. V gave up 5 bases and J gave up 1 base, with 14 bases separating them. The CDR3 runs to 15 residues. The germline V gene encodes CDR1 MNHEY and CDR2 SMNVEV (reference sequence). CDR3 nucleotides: TGTGCCAGCAGTCGACTCCTAGGGGGTAACTATGGCTACACCTTC. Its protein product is CASSRLLGGNYGYTF.

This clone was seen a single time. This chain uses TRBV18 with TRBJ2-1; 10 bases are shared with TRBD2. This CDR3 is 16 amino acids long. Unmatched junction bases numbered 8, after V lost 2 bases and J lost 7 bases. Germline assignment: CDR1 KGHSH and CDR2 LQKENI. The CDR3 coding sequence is TGTGCCAGCTCACCAAACAGCGGGAGGGCCGGGAATGAGCAGTTCTTC. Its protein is CASSPNSGRAGNEQFF.

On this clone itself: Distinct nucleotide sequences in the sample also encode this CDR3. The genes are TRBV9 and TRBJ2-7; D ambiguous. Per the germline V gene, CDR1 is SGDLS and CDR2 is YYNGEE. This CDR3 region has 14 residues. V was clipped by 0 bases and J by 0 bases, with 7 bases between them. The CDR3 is CASSVGADSYEQYF. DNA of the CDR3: TGTGCCAGCAGCGTAGGGGCAGACTCCTACGAGCAGTACTTC.

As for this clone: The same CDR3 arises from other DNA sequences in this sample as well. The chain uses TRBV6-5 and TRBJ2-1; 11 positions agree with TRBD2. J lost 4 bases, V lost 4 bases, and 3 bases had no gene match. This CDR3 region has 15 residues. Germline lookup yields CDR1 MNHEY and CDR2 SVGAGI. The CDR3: CASSLTSGTYNEQFF. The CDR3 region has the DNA TGTGCCAGCAGTTTGACTAGCGGGACATACAATGAGCAGTTCTTC.

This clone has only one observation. In nucleotides, the CDR3 is TGTGCCAGCTCACCAGACCTAGCGGGATACAATGAGCAGTTCTTC. This gives the protein CASSPDLAGYNEQFF. This sequence joins TRBV18 and TRBJ2-1, with 9 bases that match TRBD2. The germline gives CDR1 KGHSH, CDR2 LQKENI. Trimming cost V 2 bases and J 4 bases; bases outside gene matches: 3. This CDR3 contains 15 residues.

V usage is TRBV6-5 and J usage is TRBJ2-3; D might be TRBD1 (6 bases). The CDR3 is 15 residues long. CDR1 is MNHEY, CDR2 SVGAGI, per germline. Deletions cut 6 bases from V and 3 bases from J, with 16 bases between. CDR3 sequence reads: CASSPRQAGTDTQYF. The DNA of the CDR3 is TGTGCCAGCAGCCCAAGACAGGCCGGGACAGATACGCAGTATTTT.

The CDR3 bases are TGTGCCAGCAGCAGCAAACAGGGGGCCTCTAATGAAAAACTGTTTTTT. This translates into CASSSKQGASNEKLFF. The genes are TRBV5-4 and TRBJ1-4; 9 positions match TRBD1. V trimming: 4 bases; J trimming: 3 bases; junction bases outside the gene matches: 7. Germline V lookup: CDR1 SGHNT, CDR2 YYREEE (reference sequence). This CDR3 has 16 amino acids.

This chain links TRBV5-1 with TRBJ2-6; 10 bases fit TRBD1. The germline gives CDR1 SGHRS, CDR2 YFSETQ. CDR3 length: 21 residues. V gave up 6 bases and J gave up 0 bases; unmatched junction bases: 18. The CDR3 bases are TGCGCCAGCAACGTCGGACAGGGGGGAGGCTTGGGTCACTCTGGGGCCAACGTCCTGACTTTC. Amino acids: CASNVGQGGGLGHSGANVLTF. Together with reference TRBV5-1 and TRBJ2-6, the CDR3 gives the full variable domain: KAGVTQTPRYLIKTRGQQVTLSCSPISGHRSVSWYQQTPGQGLQFLFEYFSETQRNKGNFPGRFSGRQFSNSRSEMNVSTLELGDSALYLCASNVGQGGGLGHSGANVLTFGAGSRLTVL.

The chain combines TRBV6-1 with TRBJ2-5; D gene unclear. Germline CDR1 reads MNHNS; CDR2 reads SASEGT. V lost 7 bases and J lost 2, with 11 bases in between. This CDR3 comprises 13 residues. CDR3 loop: CASNRFVQETQYF. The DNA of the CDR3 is TGTGCCAGCAATCGGTTTGTTCAAGAGACCCAGTACTTC.

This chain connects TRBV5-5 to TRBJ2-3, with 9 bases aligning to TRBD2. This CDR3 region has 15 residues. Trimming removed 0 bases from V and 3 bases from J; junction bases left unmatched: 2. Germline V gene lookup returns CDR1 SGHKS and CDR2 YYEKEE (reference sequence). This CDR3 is CASSLDSGRTDTQYF. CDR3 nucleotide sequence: TGTGCCAGCAGCTTGGATAGCGGGAGAACAGATACGCAGTATTTT.

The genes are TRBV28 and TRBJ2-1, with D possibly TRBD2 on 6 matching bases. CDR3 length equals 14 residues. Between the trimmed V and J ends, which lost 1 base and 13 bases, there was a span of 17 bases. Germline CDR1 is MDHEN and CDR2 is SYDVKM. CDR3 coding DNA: TGTGCCAGCAGTTTATCTTTACTAGCCGTACCACAGTTCTTC. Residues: CASSLSLLAVPQFF.

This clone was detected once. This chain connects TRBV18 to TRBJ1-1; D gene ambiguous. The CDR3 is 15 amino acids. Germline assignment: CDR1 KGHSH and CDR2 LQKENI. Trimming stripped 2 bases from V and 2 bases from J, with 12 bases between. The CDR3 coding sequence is TGTGCCAGCTCACCATTGGCGGGCTCCAACACTGAAGCTTTCTTT. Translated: CASSPLAGSNTEAFF.

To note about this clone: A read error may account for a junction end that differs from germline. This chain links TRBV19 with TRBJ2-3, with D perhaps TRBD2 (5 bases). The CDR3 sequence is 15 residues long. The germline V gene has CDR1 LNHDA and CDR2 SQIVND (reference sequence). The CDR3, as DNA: TGTGCCAGCAGTAACCAGATTGCTAGCCTAGATACGCAGTATTTT. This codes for CASSNQIASLDTQYF.

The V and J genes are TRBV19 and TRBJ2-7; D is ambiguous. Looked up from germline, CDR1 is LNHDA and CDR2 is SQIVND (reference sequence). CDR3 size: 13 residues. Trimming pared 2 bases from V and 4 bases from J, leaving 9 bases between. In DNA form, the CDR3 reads TGTGCCAGTAGTATAAACAAGGAGTACGAGCAGTACTTC. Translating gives CASSINKEYEQYF.

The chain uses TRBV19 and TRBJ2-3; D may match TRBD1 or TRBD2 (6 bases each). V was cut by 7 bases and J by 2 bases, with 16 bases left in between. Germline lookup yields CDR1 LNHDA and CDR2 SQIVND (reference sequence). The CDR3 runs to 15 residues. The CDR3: CASTPGGVITDTQYF. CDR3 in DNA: TGTGCCAGTACCCCCGGGGGCGTGATCACAGATACGCAGTATTTT.

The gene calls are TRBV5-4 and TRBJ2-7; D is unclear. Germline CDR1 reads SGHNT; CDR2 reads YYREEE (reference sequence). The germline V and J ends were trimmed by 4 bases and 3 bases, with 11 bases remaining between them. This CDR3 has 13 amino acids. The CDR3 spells CASSLPPFYEQYF. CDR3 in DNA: TGTGCCAGCAGCCTCCCCCCTTTCTACGAGCAGTACTTC.

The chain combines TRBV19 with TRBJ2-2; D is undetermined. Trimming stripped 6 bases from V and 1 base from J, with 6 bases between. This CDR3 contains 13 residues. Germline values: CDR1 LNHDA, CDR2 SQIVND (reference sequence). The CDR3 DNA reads TGTGCCAGTAGCATGGAGAACACCGGGGAGCTGTTTTTT. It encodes CASSMENTGELFF.

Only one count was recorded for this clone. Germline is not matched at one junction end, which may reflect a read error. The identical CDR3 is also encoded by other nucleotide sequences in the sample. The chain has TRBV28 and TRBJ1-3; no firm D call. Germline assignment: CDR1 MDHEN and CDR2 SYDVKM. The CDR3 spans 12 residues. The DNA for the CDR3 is TGTGCCAGCAGTCCCTCTCGAAACACCATATATTTT. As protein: CASSPSRNTIYF.

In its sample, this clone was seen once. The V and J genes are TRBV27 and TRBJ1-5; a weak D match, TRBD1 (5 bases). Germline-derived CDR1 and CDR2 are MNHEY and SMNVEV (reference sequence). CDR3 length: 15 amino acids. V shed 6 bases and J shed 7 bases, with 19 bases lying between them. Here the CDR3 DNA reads TGTGCCAGCAGCTACCTCCGGGACTTTTGGCAGCCCCAGCATTTT. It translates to CASSYLRDFWQPQHF.

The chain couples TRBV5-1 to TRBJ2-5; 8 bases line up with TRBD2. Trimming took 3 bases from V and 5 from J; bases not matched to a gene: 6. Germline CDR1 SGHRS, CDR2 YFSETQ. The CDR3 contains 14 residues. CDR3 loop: CASSYGRVGETQYF. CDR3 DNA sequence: TGCGCCAGCAGCTACGGGAGGGTAGGGGAGACCCAGTACTTC.

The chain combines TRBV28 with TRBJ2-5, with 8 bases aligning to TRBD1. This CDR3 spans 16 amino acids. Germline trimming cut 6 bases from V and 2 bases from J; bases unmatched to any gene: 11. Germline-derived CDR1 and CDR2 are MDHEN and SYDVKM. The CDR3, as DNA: TGTGCCAGCAGGCGAGACTCCGGGACAGGACAAGAGACCCAGTACTTC. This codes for CASRRDSGTGQETQYF.

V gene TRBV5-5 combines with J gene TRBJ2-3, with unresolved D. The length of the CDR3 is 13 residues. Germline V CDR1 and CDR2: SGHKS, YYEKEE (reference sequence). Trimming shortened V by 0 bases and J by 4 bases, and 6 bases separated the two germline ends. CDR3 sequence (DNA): TGTGCCAGCAGCTTGGCCGCGTCAGATACGCAGTATTTT. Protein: CASSLAASDTQYF.